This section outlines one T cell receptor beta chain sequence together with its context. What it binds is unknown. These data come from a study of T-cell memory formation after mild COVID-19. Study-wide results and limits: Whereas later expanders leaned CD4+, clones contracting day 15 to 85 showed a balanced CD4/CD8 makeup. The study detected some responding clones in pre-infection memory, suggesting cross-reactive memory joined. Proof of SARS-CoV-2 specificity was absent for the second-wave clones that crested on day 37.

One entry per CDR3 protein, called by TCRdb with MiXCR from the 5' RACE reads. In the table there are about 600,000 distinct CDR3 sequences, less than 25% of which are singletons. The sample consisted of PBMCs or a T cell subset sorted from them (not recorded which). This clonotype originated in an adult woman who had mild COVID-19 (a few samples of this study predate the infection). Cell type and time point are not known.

For the CDR3, the DNA is TGCAGTGCTAGAGATCCCCTCACTAGCGCTATCTACGAGCAGTACTTC. Translation gives CSARDPLTSAIYEQYF. This chain uses TRBV20-1 with TRBJ2-7; TRBD2 matches at 7 bases. Germline V gene sequence: CDR1 DFQATT, CDR2 SNEGSKA (reference sequence). The ends lost 0 bases at V and 3 bases at J; junction bases unmatched: 11. The CDR3 runs 16 residues.